These T cell receptor beta chains were read from a single sample in a study of shared clonotypes between healthy human individuals. Some clones are missing from TCRdb's copy, which holds only in-frame ones; the method was immunoSEQ multiplex PCR. The table shows some 2.1 million clones, with roughly 93% occurring only once. The sample taken for sequencing was naive CD8+ T cells from PBMCs. The receptors shown here come from a man aged 18 to 29 in good health. Some clones in this sample may be carry-over from other donors' samples. Both conserved end residues are part of each CDR3. Fields, in order: D gene, J gene, V gene, clone size, CDR3 DNA, CDR3 protein. D genes are given only for firm matches. The size of a clone is reported for some rows only, either as once, few or many, or as a class for expanded clones.

TRBD2,TRBJ2-2,TRBV9,few,TGTGCCAGCAGCGTCGGACTAGTTCCCGGGGAGCTGTTTTTT,CASSVGLVPGELFF
NA,TRBJ2-5,TRBV9,NA,TGTGCCAGCAGCGTAGCTGGGACTGAACAAGAGACCCAGTACTTC,CASSVAGTEQETQYF
TRBD2,TRBJ2-3,TRBV27,once,TGTGCCAGCAGTTCTAGCGGGAGGTCCACAGATACGCAGTATTTT,CASSSSGRSTDTQYF
NA,TRBJ2-2,TRBV5-1,NA,TGCGCCAGCAGCTTGGATCCGGGGCTCCACACCGGGGAGCTGTTTTTT,CASSLDPGLHTGELFF
NA,TRBJ2-1,TRBV10-2,NA,TGCGCCAGCAGTGCGACGGACTACAATGAGCAGTTCTTC,CASSATDYNEQFF
NA,TRBJ1-3,TRBV4-1,NA,TGCGCCAGCAGCCAAGATGCAGGGAGCAACACCATATATTTT,CASSQDAGSNTIYF
TRBD1,TRBJ2-1,TRBV7-8,NA,TGTGCCAGCAGCTTATGGGGACAGGGGGACTACAATGAGCAGTTCTTC,CASSLWGQGDYNEQFF
TRBD2,TRBJ2-7,TRBV5-4,NA,TGTGCCAGCAGCTTAAGAAGAACCAGCGGGGTCTCCTACGAGCAGTACTTC,CASSLRRTSGVSYEQYF
NA,TRBJ2-7,TRBV11-2,NA,TGTGCCAGCAGCCCCCCCGCGGCAGGTCTCTTCCACGAGCAGTACTTC,CASSPPAAGLFHEQYF
NA,TRBJ2-2,TRBV6-4,NA,TGTGCCAGCAGTTTGCACAGCCTCACCGGGGAGCTGTTTTTT,CASSLHSLTGELFF
NA,TRBJ1-2,TRBV5-4,NA,TGTGCCAGCAGCTTTAGGTTCTCCTACTATGGCTACACCTTC,CASSFRFSYYGYTF
NA,TRBJ2-5,TRBV14,NA,TGTGCCAGCAGCCAGCTAATCGGGGTAGAAGAGACCCAGTACTTC,CASSQLIGVEETQYF
NA,TRBJ1-3,TRBV9,NA,TGTGCCAGCAGCGTAGCTGGGGACTCTGGAAACACCATATATTTT,CASSVAGDSGNTIYF
NA,TRBJ1-1,TRBV7-9,NA,TGTGCCAGCAGCTTAGGGCTGGATCTATGGGCTTTCTTT,CASSLGLDLWAFF
NA,TRBJ1-1,TRBV6-6,NA,TGTGCCAGCAGTTACGGGGCGGTAGGCGAGGGGACTGAAGCTTTCTTT,CASSYGAVGEGTEAFF
NA,TRBJ1-1,TRBV27,NA,TGTGCCAGCAGTTTTTCGGAGAGCGCTGAAGCTTTCTTT,CASSFSESAEAFF
NA,TRBJ1-2,TRBV5-6,once,TGTGCCAGCAGCTTTTTAGAGGGGAGAGGATATGGCTACACCTTC,CASSFLEGRGYGYTF
TRBD1,TRBJ1-1,TRBV19,once,TGTGCCAGTATCCTGACAGGGGGGTTGACTGAAGCTTTCTTT,CASILTGGLTEAFF
TRBD1,TRBJ2-7,TRBV2,NA,TGTGCCAGCATTACACGGGACAGGCCAAACGAGCAGTACTTC,CASITRDRPNEQYF
NA,TRBJ2-3,TRBV28,NA,TGTGCCAGCATTGAATCAGGGAGGACAGATACGCAGTATTTT,CASIESGRTDTQYF
TRBD2,TRBJ2-5,TRBV28,NA,TGTGCCAGCAGCCCGGGCATGGGGGGGAAGACCCAGTACTTC,CASSPGMGGKTQYF
TRBD2,TRBJ2-1,TRBV27,NA,TGTGCCAGCAGTTTAAGAGGACTAGCGGGGGCTAAGGATGAGCAGTTCTTC,CASSLRGLAGAKDEQFF
NA,TRBJ2-2,TRBV7-8,NA,TGTGCCGAGGCTTCGAACACCGGGGAGCTGTTTTTT,CAEASNTGELFF
TRBD2,TRBJ2-1,TRBV14,once,TGTGCCAGCAGCCAAGTGGGAAGGACTAGCTTCAATGAGCAGTTCTTC,CASSQVGRTSFNEQFF
NA,TRBJ2-7,TRBV2,NA,TGTGCCAGCGGTCGGGGTCACGAGCAGTACTTC,CASGRGHEQYF
NA,TRBJ1-4,TRBV27,NA,TGTGCCAGCAGTTTTACCGGGGGCTCGGAAAAACTGTTTTTT,CASSFTGGSEKLFF
NA,TRBJ1-1,TRBV10-3,NA,TGTGCCATCAGTGAGTCAAGGGAACGAGCTGAAGCTTTCTTT,CAISESRERAEAFF
NA,TRBJ2-6,TRBV11-2,NA,TGTGCCAGCAGCTTAGTCCCCTCTAGTACAGGGGCCAACGTCCTGACTTTC,CASSLVPSSTGANVLTF
TRBD1,TRBJ2-7,TRBV7-9,NA,TGTGCCAGCAGCCAAGATCTGGGACAGGGGAAAAACGAGCAGTACTTC,CASSQDLGQGKNEQYF
NA,TRBJ1-4,TRBV9,few,TGTGCCAGCAGCCCGGCTGGAGTCACAAAACTGTTTTTT,CASSPAGVTKLFF